The 25 T cell receptor beta chains in this list originate from one sample, sequenced in a study of blood T cell repertoires in COVID-19. Produced via immunoSEQ multiplex PCR; TCRdb's table is partial and in-frame only. Among 85,000 to 120,000 clones listed, 84% were seen once. Material: peripheral blood. These receptors were obtained from a man in his forties or fifties with active or convalescent COVID-19.

V and J are TRBV20-1 and TRBJ1-2; 7 bases line up with TRBD1. The CDR3 is made up of 11 amino acids. J gave up 7 bases and V 3 bases, and 2 bases lay outside the gene matches. Germline assignment: CDR1 DFQATT and CDR2 SNEGSKA (reference sequence). The CDR3 DNA is TGCAGTGCTAGGGAGGGGGCTGGCTACACCTTC. This codes for CSAREGAGYTF.

On this clone: The sample contains more than one DNA sequence encoding this CDR3. The V call is TRBV30, the J call TRBJ1-5; 9 nucleotides align to TRBD1. CDR1 is GTSNPN and CDR2 is SVGIG in the germline V gene (reference sequence). The CDR3 sequence is 13 residues long. Trimming took 3 bases from V and 4 from J; bases not matched to a gene: 1. In nucleotides, the CDR3 is TGTGCCTGGAGGGGACAGGGAAATCAGCCCCAGCATTTT. This translates into CAWRGQGNQPQHF.

This clone was detected once. The CDR3 region is CASSEGGNQPQHF. DNA for the CDR3: TGCGCCAGCAGTGAGGGAGGGAATCAGCCCCAGCATTTT. The rearrangement links TRBV10-1 to TRBJ1-5; no clear D gene. The V end was cut by 2 bases, the J end by 4 bases, with 6 bases between. The CDR3 runs to 13 residues. From germline, CDR1 is WNHNN and CDR2 SYGVQD (reference sequence).

J is TRBJ1-2 and V is TRBV3-1 (or the pseudogene TRBV3-2), with D perhaps matching TRBD1 (5 bases). Per germline, CDR1 LGHDT and CDR2 YNNKEL (reference sequence). The V end lost 5 bases, the J end lost 6 bases, and 13 bases lay between the germline ends. There are 13 residues in the CDR3. The CDR3: CASSETGRDGYTF. The DNA of the CDR3 is TGTGCCAGCAGCGAAACGGGCAGGGATGGCTACACCTTC.

The chain recombines TRBV11-2 with TRBJ2-3, with TRBD2 matching 9 bases. V was clipped by 6 bases and J by 0 bases; unmatched bases: 4. The CDR3 length is 15 residues. Germline V gene sequence: CDR1 SGHAT, CDR2 FQNNGV. CDR3 nucleotides: TGTGCCAGCAGTCCGGGACTAGCAAGCACAGATACGCAGTATTTT. Translating gives CASSPGLASTDTQYF.

V usage is TRBV5-1 and J usage is TRBJ2-7; TRBD2 aligns across 9 bases. V gave up 4 bases and J gave up 5 bases; unmatched junction bases: 10. This CDR3 contains 15 residues. The germline CDR1 and CDR2 sequences are SGHRS and YFSETQ. CDR3 in DNA: TGCGCCAGCAGCCTAGCAGCGCGGGGGGGGAACGAGCAGTACTTC. This encodes CASSLAARGGNEQYF.

The CDR3 DNA sequence: TGTGCCAGCACCCTAGCCGCCTACGAGCAGTACTTC. Translated, it gives CASTLAAYEQYF. V gene TRBV7-6 combines with J gene TRBJ2-7; tentatively, D is TRBD2 (5 bases). Germline values: CDR1 SGHVS, CDR2 FNYEAQ. This CDR3 has 12 amino acids. V was shortened by 7 bases and J by 2 bases, with 9 bases between the two germline ends. The full variable domain, its missing parts supplied by reference TRBV7-6 and TRBJ2-7, is GAGVSQSPRYKVTKRGQDVALRCDPISGHVSLYWYRQALGQGPEFLTYFNYEAQQDKSGLPNDRFSAERPEGSISTLTIQRTEQRDSAMYRCASTLAAYEQYFGPGTRLTVT.

This chain links TRBV29-1 with TRBJ1-1, with a possible D match to TRBD1 (5 bases). Trimming stripped 2 bases from V and 4 bases from J, with 11 bases between. Germline CDR1 is SQVTM and CDR2 is ANQGSEA. This CDR3 is 13 amino acids long. The CDR3 reads CSVEMGLGTEAFF. Here the CDR3 DNA reads TGCAGCGTTGAAATGGGGCTAGGCACTGAAGCTTTCTTT.

The V call is TRBV5-1, the J call TRBJ2-3; 13 bases are a match to TRBD2. V lost 0 bases and J lost 2; bases outside the gene matches: 9. This CDR3 region has 19 residues. Germline CDR1 reads SGHRS; CDR2 reads YFSETQ. The CDR3, as DNA: TGCGCCAGCAGCTTGGGACTAGCGGGGGGCTCTTCCACCACAGATACGCAGTATTTT. Translation: CASSLGLAGGSSTTDTQYF.

The rearrangement uses TRBV9 and TRBJ2-2; unclear D gene. With 1 base removed from V and 0 bases from J, the gap between germline ends came to 7 bases. Germline V gene lookup returns CDR1 SGDLS and CDR2 YYNGEE. This CDR3 comprises 15 residues. This CDR3 reads CASSVTQANTGELFF. Here the CDR3 DNA reads TGTGCCAGCAGCGTAACGCAGGCGAACACCGGGGAGCTGTTTTTT.

The chain uses TRBV4-2 and TRBJ2-5; 7 bases match TRBD2. Germline CDR1 is LGHNA and CDR2 is YNFKEQ. The CDR3 consists of 14 residues. After removal of 1 base from V and 5 bases from J, the junction contained 4 bases not matched to a gene. The CDR3 is CASSQAQRGETQYF. The CDR3 nucleotides read TGTGCCAGCAGCCAAGCCCAGCGGGGCGAGACCCAGTACTTC.

This clone showed up just a few times. The CDR3: CATSRGARQGDYEQYF. CDR3 coding DNA: TGTGCCACCAGCAGAGGGGCCCGACAGGGAGACTACGAGCAGTACTTC. This sequence joins TRBV15 and TRBJ2-7, with 7 bases aligning to TRBD1. V gave up 1 base and J gave up 3 bases; unmatched junction bases: 9. Germline V gene sequence: CDR1 LNHNV, CDR2 YYDKDF (reference sequence). There are 16 residues in the CDR3. The full variable domain, completed using reference TRBV15 and TRBJ2-7, is DAMVIQNPRYQVTQFGKPVTLSCSQTLNHNVMYWYQQKSSQAPKLLFHYYDKDFNNEADTPDNFQSRRPNTSFCFLDIRSPGLGDTAMYLCATSRGARQGDYEQYFGPGTRLTVT.

This clone was observed a handful of times. V gene TRBV6-6 combines with J gene TRBJ1-5; the D gene is possibly TRBD1 (5 bases). Germline V lookup: CDR1 MNHNY, CDR2 SVGAGI (reference sequence). The CDR3 runs 12 residues. V lost 7 bases to trimming and J lost 4 bases, with 8 bases between them. In DNA, the CDR3 is TGTGCCAGCAACCCAGGGAATCAGCCCCAGCATTTT. Its protein product is CASNPGNQPQHF.

The rearrangement uses TRBV7-3 and TRBJ2-5, with 8 positions matching TRBD2. CDR1 and CDR2 (germline): SGHTA, FQGTGA. The V gene end was trimmed by 3 bases and the J gene end by 5 bases; junction bases not matched to a gene: 11. This CDR3 region has 16 residues. The CDR3 here is CASSFFPAGGGETQYF. Written as DNA, the CDR3 is TGTGCCAGCAGCTTTTTCCCGGCGGGGGGCGGGGAGACCCAGTACTTC.

The sample holds a few counts of this clone. The chain has TRBV6-5 and TRBJ2-5; perhaps TRBD1 as D (5 bases). The CDR3 has 13 amino acids. The ends were cut back, 5 bases at V and 3 bases at J, with 10 bases in the middle. Germline CDR1 is MNHEY and CDR2 is SVGAGI. This CDR3 is CASSPDREETQYF. In DNA, the CDR3 is TGTGCCAGCAGTCCAGACAGAGAAGAGACCCAGTACTTC.

This sequence joins TRBV19 and TRBJ1-2, with 8 positions matching TRBD1. The CDR3 runs 13 residues. Germline V gene data show CDR1 as LNHDA and CDR2 as SQIVND (reference sequence). The trim removed 7 bases at V and 2 bases at J, leaving 3 bases unmatched. CDR3 loop: CASNPGGNYGYTF. CDR3 DNA sequence: TGTGCCAGTAATCCAGGGGGCAACTATGGCTACACCTTC.

J is TRBJ2-2 and V is TRBV7-9; 8 nucleotides match TRBD1. The V gene end was trimmed by 5 bases and the J gene end by 5 bases; junction bases not matched to a gene: 13. This CDR3 is built from 17 residues. Germline CDR1 reads SEHNR; CDR2 reads FQNEAQ (reference sequence). The CDR3 region has the DNA TGTGCCAGCAGCCTGACGGGCGGACAGGGTGTTACCGGGGAGCTGTTTTTT. This encodes CASSLTGGQGVTGELFF.

The CDR3 sequence is CASSFLGTGVGTGANVLTF. As DNA, the CDR3 is TGTGCCAGCAGTTTCCTCGGGACAGGGGTAGGAACTGGGGCCAACGTCCTGACTTTC. The chain has TRBV27 and TRBJ2-6; 10 positions agree with TRBD1. The CDR3 contains 19 residues. The trim removed 3 bases at V and 2 bases at J, leaving 10 bases unmatched. The V gene's germline CDR1 is MNHEY and CDR2 SMNVEV (reference sequence). Combining the CDR3 with reference TRBV27 and TRBJ2-6 gives the whole variable domain EAQVTQNPRYLITVTGKKLTVTCSQNMNHEYMSWYRQDPGLGLRQIYYSMNVEVTDKGDVPEGYKVSRKEKRNFPLILESPSPNQTSLYFCASSFLGTGVGTGANVLTFGAGSRLTVL.

V usage is TRBV7-6 and J usage is TRBJ2-1; tentative D call: TRBD2 (6 bases). The germline V gene encodes CDR1 SGHVS and CDR2 FNYEAQ. Trimming left V 1 base short and J 6 bases short, with 13 bases between. The CDR3 runs 15 residues. The chain's CDR3 is CASSLGGGMGNEQFF. CDR3 in DNA: TGTGCCAGCAGCTTAGGTGGGGGGATGGGCAATGAGCAGTTCTTC.

The chain couples TRBV6-5 to TRBJ2-5; D is perhaps TRBD2 (5 bases). The CDR3 is 16 amino acids. CDR1 and CDR2 (germline): MNHEY, SVGAGI. V lost 0 bases and J lost 1, with 12 bases in between. In DNA form, the CDR3 reads TGTGCCAGCAGTTACTCGATAGGGCGGGTCCAAGAGACCCAGTACTTC. It yields the protein CASSYSIGRVQETQYF.

The chain uses TRBV11-2 and TRBJ1-1; 8 nucleotides align to TRBD1. The CDR3 loop spans 16 amino acids. CDR1 is SGHAT and CDR2 is FQNNGV in the germline V gene. V lost 4 bases and J lost 1; bases outside the gene matches: 8. This CDR3 is CASSSLRTGTNTEAFF. CDR3 DNA: TGTGCCAGCAGCTCCCTTCGGACAGGGACGAACACTGAAGCTTTCTTT.

The chain employs TRBV18 and TRBJ1-1, with D unresolved. Per the germline V gene, CDR1 is KGHSH and CDR2 is LQKENI. Trimming pared 3 bases from V and 0 bases from J, leaving 5 bases between. The CDR3 has 13 amino acids. The CDR3 nucleotides read TGTGCCAGCTCACCGAGGGTGAACACTGAAGCTTTCTTT. Translated, it gives CASSPRVNTEAFF.

The rearrangement uses TRBV3-1 (or the pseudogene TRBV3-2) and TRBJ1-2, with D perhaps TRBD1 (5 bases). The CDR3 covers 14 residues. V lost 3 bases to trimming and J lost 2 bases, with 10 bases between them. Per the germline V gene, CDR1 is LGHDT and CDR2 is YNNKEL (reference sequence). CDR3 in DNA: TGTGCCAGCAGCCAGTTTGGGGGGAACTATGGCTACACCTTC. It encodes CASSQFGGNYGYTF.

The chain has TRBV6-5 and TRBJ2-2; D not certain. Germline V gene data show CDR1 as MNHEY and CDR2 as SVGAGI. The CDR3 contains 15 residues. V was shortened by 2 bases and J by 4 bases, with 11 bases between the two germline ends. The CDR3 region is CASSYGRLGTGELFF. The DNA of the CDR3 is TGTGCCAGCAGTTACGGAAGGCTAGGCACCGGGGAGCTGTTTTTT.

This sequence joins TRBV18 and TRBJ1-6, with TRBD1 matching over 8 bases. Germline CDR1 reads KGHSH; CDR2 reads LQKENI. The V and J ends lost 4 bases and 3 bases, in that order; junction bases with no gene match: 2. CDR3 length equals 15 residues. The CDR3 is CASSLDRDYNSPLHF. The CDR3 region has the DNA TGTGCCAGCTCACTGGACAGGGACTATAATTCACCCCTCCACTTT.